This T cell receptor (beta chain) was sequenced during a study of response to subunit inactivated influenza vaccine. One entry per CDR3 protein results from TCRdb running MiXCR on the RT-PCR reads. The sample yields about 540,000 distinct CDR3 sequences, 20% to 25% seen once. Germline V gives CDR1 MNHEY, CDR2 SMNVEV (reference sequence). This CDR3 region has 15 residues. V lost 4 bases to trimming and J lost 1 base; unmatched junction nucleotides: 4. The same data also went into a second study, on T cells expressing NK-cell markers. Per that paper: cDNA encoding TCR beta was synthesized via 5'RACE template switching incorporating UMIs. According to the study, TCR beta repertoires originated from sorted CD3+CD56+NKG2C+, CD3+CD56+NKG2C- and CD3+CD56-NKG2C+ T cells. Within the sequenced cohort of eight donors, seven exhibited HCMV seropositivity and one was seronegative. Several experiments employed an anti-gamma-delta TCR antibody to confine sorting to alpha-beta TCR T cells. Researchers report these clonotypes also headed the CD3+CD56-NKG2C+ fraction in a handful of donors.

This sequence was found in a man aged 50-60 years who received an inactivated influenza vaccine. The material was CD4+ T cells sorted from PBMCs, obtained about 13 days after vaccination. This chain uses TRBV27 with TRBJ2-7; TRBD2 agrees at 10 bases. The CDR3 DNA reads TGTGCCAGCAGTTCCCAGCGGGGGGGATCCTACGAGCAGTACTTC. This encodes CASSSQRGGSYEQYF.